The clone carrying this T cell receptor beta chain was counted once. The antigen is unknown. The data originate from a study of OX40 agonist ivuxolimab in advanced cancers. For the study at large: Past anti-PD-1, anti-PD-L1 or anti-CTLA-4 therapy was accepted, and roughly 40% had received some.

Sequencing was performed with immunoSEQ multiplex PCR; in TCRdb, only in-frame clones are kept and a portion is missing. The top ten clones hold 0.7% to 0.8% of a sample with approximately 57,000 clones, 80% to 90% of them seen once. The CDR3 has 12 residues. Trimming took 6 bases from V and 6 from J, leaving 9 bases between them. Germline values: CDR1 MNHNS, CDR2 SASEGT. The study, taken as a whole, reports: Certain nonresponders additionally had low normalized T-cell clonal expansion. More expanded clones were found, on average, in CD8+ than in CD4+ T cells.

Material: CD4+ or CD8+ T cells sorted from blood, obtained in a trial of the OX40 agonist ivuxolimab. This chain uses TRBV6-1 with TRBJ2-1; D might be TRBD1 (6 bases). This TCR was recovered from an adult with an advanced solid tumor such as melanoma, head and neck, liver or kidney cancer. In nucleotides, the CDR3 is TGTGCCAGCAGGCCGGACAGCAATGAGCAGTTCTTC. Protein product: CASRPDSNEQFF.